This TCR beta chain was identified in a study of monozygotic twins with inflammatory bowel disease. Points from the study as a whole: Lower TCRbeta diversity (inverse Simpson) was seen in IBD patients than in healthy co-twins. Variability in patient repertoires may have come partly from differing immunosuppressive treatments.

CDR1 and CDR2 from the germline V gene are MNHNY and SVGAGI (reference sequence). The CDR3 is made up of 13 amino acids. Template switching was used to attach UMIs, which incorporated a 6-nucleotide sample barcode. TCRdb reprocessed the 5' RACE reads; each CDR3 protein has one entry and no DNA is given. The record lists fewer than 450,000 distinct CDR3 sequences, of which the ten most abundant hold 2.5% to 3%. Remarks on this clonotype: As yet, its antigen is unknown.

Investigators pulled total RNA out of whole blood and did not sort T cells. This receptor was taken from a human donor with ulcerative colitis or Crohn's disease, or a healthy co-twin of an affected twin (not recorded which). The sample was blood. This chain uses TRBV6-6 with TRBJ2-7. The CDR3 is CASSFKTLYEQYF.